This TCR beta chain stems from a study of T cells after yellow fever vaccination. Each CDR3 protein is one row after TCRdb ran MiXCR on the 5' RACE reads. There are roughly 85,000 distinct CDR3 sequences in the sample; about an eighth occur only once, and roughly 25% lies in the top ten. Study-level findings and limits: Contaminating bulk clonotypes could be abundant in FACS-sorted repertoires.

CDR1 and CDR2 from the germline V gene are LGHDT and YNNKEL (reference sequence). The CDR3 sequence is 18 residues long. The V segment lost 6 bases and the J segment 0 bases; nucleotides outside the gene matches: 13. V gene TRBV3-1 combines with J gene TRBJ2-4; 8 positions agree with TRBD1. The receptor's source is a man between 18 and 29 years old who received the YFV17D yellow fever vaccine. This specimen was CD8+ T cells not binding an NS4B(214-222) dextramer, sorted from PBMCs, taken around 3 weeks after the first yellow fever vaccination. CDR3 DNA sequence: TGTGCCAGCAGTTTACCGACAGGGGCGGATATAGCCAAAAACATTCAGTACTTC. It codes for CASSLPTGADIAKNIQYF.